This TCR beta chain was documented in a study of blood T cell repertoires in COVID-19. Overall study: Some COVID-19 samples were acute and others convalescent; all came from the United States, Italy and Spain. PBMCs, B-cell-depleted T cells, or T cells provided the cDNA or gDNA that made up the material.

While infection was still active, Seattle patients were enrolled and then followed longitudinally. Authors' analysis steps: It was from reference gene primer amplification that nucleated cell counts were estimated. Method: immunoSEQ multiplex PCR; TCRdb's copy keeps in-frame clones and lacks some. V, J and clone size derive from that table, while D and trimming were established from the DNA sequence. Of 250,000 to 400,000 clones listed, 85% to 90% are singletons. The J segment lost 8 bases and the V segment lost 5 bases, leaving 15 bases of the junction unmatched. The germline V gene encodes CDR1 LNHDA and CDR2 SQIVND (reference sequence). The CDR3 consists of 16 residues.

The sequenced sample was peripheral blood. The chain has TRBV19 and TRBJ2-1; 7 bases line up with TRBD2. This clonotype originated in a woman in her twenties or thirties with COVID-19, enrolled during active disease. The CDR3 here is CASSSLRLASSDEQFF. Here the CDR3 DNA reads TGTGCCAGTAGTTCGCTAAGACTAGCTTCTAGCGATGAGCAGTTCTTC. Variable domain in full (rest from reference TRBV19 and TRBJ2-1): DGGITQSPKYLFRKEGQNVTLSCEQNLNHDAMYWYRQDPGQGLRLIYYSQIVNDFQKGDIAEGYSVSREKKESFPLTVTSAQKNPTAFYLCASSSLRLASSDEQFFGPGTRLTVL.